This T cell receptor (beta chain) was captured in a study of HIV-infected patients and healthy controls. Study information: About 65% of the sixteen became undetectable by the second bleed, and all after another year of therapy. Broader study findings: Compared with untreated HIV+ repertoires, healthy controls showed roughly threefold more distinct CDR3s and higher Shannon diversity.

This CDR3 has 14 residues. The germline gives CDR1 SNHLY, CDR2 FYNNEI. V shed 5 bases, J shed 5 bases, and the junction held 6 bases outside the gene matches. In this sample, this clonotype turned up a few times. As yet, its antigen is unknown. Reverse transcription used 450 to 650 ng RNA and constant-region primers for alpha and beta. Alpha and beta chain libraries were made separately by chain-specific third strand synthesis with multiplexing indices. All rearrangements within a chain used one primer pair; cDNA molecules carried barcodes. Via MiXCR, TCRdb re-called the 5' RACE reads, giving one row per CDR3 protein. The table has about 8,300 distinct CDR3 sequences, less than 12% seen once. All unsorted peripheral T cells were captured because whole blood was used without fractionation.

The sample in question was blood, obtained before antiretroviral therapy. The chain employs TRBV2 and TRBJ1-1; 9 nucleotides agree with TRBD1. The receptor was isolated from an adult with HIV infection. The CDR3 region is CASSTDRGGTEAFF. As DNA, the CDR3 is TGTGCCAGCAGTACGGACAGGGGAGGGACTGAAGCTTTCTTT. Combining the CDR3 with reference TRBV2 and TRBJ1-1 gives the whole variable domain EPEVTQTPSHQVTQMGQEVILRCVPISNHLYFYWYRQILGQKVEFLVSFYNNEISEKSEIFDDQFSVERPDGSNFTLKIRSTKLEDSAMYFCASSTDRGGTEAFFGQGTRLTVV.